This T cell receptor beta chain was recovered during a study of cytomegalovirus exposure and HLA in healthy donors. Overall study results and limits: The study listed approximately 160 cytomegalovirus-associated TCR beta chains. In a later analysis, first-cohort TCR clusters were found to tend to co-occur in the roughly 120 validation repertoires.

The table came from immunoSEQ multiplex PCR; TCRdb's copy has only in-frame clones and leaves some out. Of 160,000 or so clones in the sample, 88% were seen once. A single count supports this clone. The target antigen is unknown. The CDR3 totals 16 residues. Germline V lookup: CDR1 MDHEN, CDR2 SYDVKM. J lost 7 bases, V lost 5 bases, and 13 bases had no gene match. This rearrangement joins TRBV28 to TRBJ1-2, with TRBD1 matching 10 bases. Sample: PBMCs. The TCR sequence derives from a man aged 18 to 29 in good health and CMV-seronegative. CDR3 DNA sequence: TGTGCCAGCAGTCCCGGACAGGGGGTAGGACTAGGTGGCTACACCTTC. Translated, it gives CASSPGQGVGLGGYTF.